The 5 T cell receptor beta chains in this list originate from one sample, sequenced in a study of cytomegalovirus exposure and HLA in healthy donors. 60 Vbeta and 13 Jbeta primers were used in PCR. Profiling relied on immunoSEQ multiplex PCR, and the TCRdb table lists in-frame clones only, not all of them. The table lists under 170,000 clones, less than 85% of them singletons. The sequenced sample was PBMCs. All receptors come from a man aged 50-60 years in good health and CMV-seropositive.

The chain is built from TRBV27 and TRBJ2-3; D remains unclear. The CDR3 runs 14 residues. CDR1 is MNHEY and CDR2 is SMNVEV in the germline V gene (reference sequence). Trimming cost V 6 bases and J 2 bases, with 12 bases left between them. CDR3 region: CASSFNEDTDTQYF. The CDR3 DNA is TGTGCCAGCAGCTTCAATGAGGACACAGATACGCAGTATTTT.

The V gene is TRBV6-1, the J gene TRBJ1-2; D gene uncertain. The V and J ends lost 2 bases and 8 bases respectively, with 15 bases between them. This CDR3 comprises 14 residues. Germline lookup yields CDR1 MNHNS and CDR2 SASEGT. CDR3 protein: CASSEREGSRGYTF. CDR3 in DNA: TGTGCCAGCAGTGAAAGGGAGGGCTCAAGGGGCTACACCTTC.

This chain joins TRBV21-1 and TRBJ2-7; TRBD2, the table's D call, was not compared with the DNA. TRBV21-1 is shown as a pseudogene. The CDR3 consists of 16 residues. CDR3 in DNA: TGTGCCAGCAGCAAAGATTCTAGCCCGTTCCCCTTCGAGCAGTACTTC. Its protein is CASSKDSSPFPFEQYF.

This clone was detected only a few times. This chain connects TRBV11-2 to TRBJ1-1; TRBD1 matches at 9 bases. The CDR3 runs to 13 residues. J lost 3 bases, V lost 6 bases, and 2 bases had no gene match. The V gene's germline CDR1 is SGHAT and CDR2 FQNNGV. The CDR3 coding sequence is TGTGCCAGCAGACAGGGGGCGGACACTGAAGCTTTCTTT. It yields the protein CASRQGADTEAFF. The full variable domain, with the rest looked up from reference TRBV11-2 and TRBJ1-1, is EAGVAQSPRYKIIEKRQSVAFWCNPISGHATLYWYQQILGQGPKLLIQFQNNGVVDDSQLPKDRFSAERLKGVDSTLKIQPAKLEDSAVYLCASRQGADTEAFFGQGTRLTVV.

Comment on this clone: Compared with germline, one end of the junction differs, possibly owing to a read error. This rearrangement joins TRBV11-2 to TRBJ2-1; the match to TRBD2 covers 7 bases. Germline CDR1 and CDR2: SGHAT and FQNNGV. The CDR3 has 12 residues. As DNA, the CDR3 is TGTGCCAGCAGTTTAGCGGAAGGGAGGGAGTTCTTC. It encodes CASSLAEGREFF.